A single sample is the source of the 6 T cell receptor beta chains below, sequenced in a study of blood T cell repertoires in COVID-19. Sequencing used immunoSEQ multiplex PCR; TCRdb keeps in-frame clones, though not all of them. Here the sample spans about 260,000 clones, roughly 86% being singletons. The sample taken for sequencing was peripheral blood. The receptors derive from a man aged 35-49 years who had recovered from COVID-19.

The chain recombines TRBV4-2 with TRBJ1-4; TRBD1 might be the D (6 bases). V lost 6 bases and J 7 bases, leaving 18 bases between the germline ends. Germline V gene sequence: CDR1 LGHNA, CDR2 YNFKEQ. CDR3 length equals 15 residues. The CDR3 DNA reads as TGTGCCAGCAGACAGGGCGGGGGAGGTGGTGAAAAACTGTTTTTT. Its translation: CASRQGGGGGEKLFF.

This chain links TRBV2 with TRBJ2-5, with 9 bases fitting TRBD2. CDR1 and CDR2 from the germline V gene are SNHLY and FYNNEI. The CDR3 spans 15 residues. With V trimmed by 5 bases and J by 0 bases, 4 bases remained unmatched. The CDR3 spells CASSLLAGYQETQYF. Written as DNA, the CDR3 is TGTGCCAGCAGTCTGCTAGCGGGGTACCAAGAGACCCAGTACTTC.

Of note for this clone: A read error may account for a junction end that differs from germline. V gene TRBV18 combines with J gene TRBJ2-6; possibly TRBD1 for D (6 bases). Looked up from germline, CDR1 is KGHSH and CDR2 is LQKENI. This CDR3 region has 18 residues. CDR3 DNA sequence: TGTGCCAGCTCATCGCCTTCGGGACATGCCTCTAGGGCCAACGTCCTGACTTTC. Translated: CASSSPSGHASRANVLTF. Supplemented by reference TRBV18 and TRBJ2-6, the full variable domain reads NAGVMQNPRHLVRRRGQEARLRCSPMKGHSHVYWYRQLPEEGLKFMVYLQKENIIDESGMPKERFSAEFPKEGPSILRIQQVVRGDSAAYFCASSSPSGHASRANVLTFGAGSRLTVL.

The chain is built from TRBV19 and TRBJ2-1; D might be TRBD2 (6 bases). Trimming pared 3 bases from V and 1 base from J, leaving 13 bases between. This CDR3 contains 16 residues. The germline V gene has CDR1 LNHDA and CDR2 SQIVND (reference sequence). The CDR3 coding sequence is TGTGCCAGTAGTATTCGGTCGGGGGTATCCTACAATGAGCAGTTCTTC. This sequence encodes CASSIRSGVSYNEQFF.

The V gene is TRBV10-3, the J gene TRBJ1-6, with 7 positions matching TRBD1. The CDR3 sequence is 18 residues long. The trim removed 0 bases at V and 9 bases at J, leaving 14 bases unmatched. Looked up from germline, CDR1 is ENHRY and CDR2 is SYGVKD. CDR3: CAISESGRTGTSSSPLHF. CDR3 bases: TGTGCCATCAGTGAGTCGGGACGGACAGGCACCAGTAGTTCACCCCTCCACTTT.

The chain is built from TRBV5-1 and TRBJ2-5; tentatively, D is TRBD1 (6 bases). Germline CDR1 reads SGHRS; CDR2 reads YFSETQ. The germline V and J ends were trimmed by 0 bases and 2 bases, with 20 bases remaining between them. The CDR3 contains 18 residues. The CDR3 sequence is CASSLEQGSIFTQETQYF. The CDR3 DNA reads as TGCGCCAGCAGCTTGGAACAGGGCAGTATCTTTACACAAGAGACCCAGTACTTC.